The rows below give T cell receptor beta chains drawn from one sample of a study of CD8 T cells in ankylosing spondylitis. TCRdb ran MiXCR on the 5' RACE reads and lists one entry per CDR3 protein. The sample consists of about 280,000 distinct CDR3 sequences, 15% to 20% of them appearing once. Sequenced input: blood, either unsorted or a sorted T cell fraction (not recorded which). The receptors were sampled from a male donor with ankylosing spondylitis or in good health (not recorded which). Each CDR3 is given with its conserved first and last residue. Each record gives: D gene, J gene, V gene, clone size, CDR3 protein, CDR3 DNA. A D gene is named only where the DNA matches it firmly. Expanded clones get a size class; other rows say once, few or many, or leave the size out.

. | TRBJ1-1 | TRBV5-1 | . | CASSTHRSLVRTEAFF | TGCGCCAGCAGCACCCACAGGAGTTTAGTAAGGACTGAAGCTTTCTTT
. | TRBJ2-4 | TRBV3-1 | once | CASSQEGGRSAKNIQYF | TGTGCCAGCAGCCAAGAAGGGGGGCGATCAGCCAAAAACATTCAGTACTTC
. | TRBJ2-1 | TRBV5-1 | once | CASSLGLDYNEQFF | TGCGCCAGCAGCTTGGGTCTAGATTACAATGAGCAGTTCTTC
. | TRBJ1-5 | TRBV6-2/TRBV6-3 | few | CASSYTGGNQPQHF | TGTGCCAGCAGTTACACAGGAGGCAATCAGCCCCAGCATTTT
. | TRBJ1-1 | TRBV12-3/TRBV12-4 | few | CASRREGVSTEAFF | TGTGCCAGTAGGCGTGAGGGGGTCAGCACTGAAGCTTTCTTT
. | TRBJ2-5 | TRBV14 | . | CASSQVIGNPETQYF | TGTGCCAGCAGCCAAGTTATCGGCAATCCAGAGACCCAGTACTTC
. | TRBJ2-3 | TRBV7-7 | . | CASSRGSGPADTQYF | TGTGCCAGCAGTAGAGGCTCGGGGCCGGCAGATACGCAGTATTTT
TRBD1 | TRBJ1-1 | TRBV4-2 | few | CASSQAGTANTEAFF | TGTGCCAGCAGCCAAGCCGGGACAGCGAACACTGAAGCTTTCTTT
TRBD2 | TRBJ2-1 | TRBV18 | few | CASSPLSGTYNEQFF | TGTGCCAGCTCACCATTAAGCGGGACCTACAATGAGCAGTTCTTC
TRBD2 | TRBJ2-1 | TRBV20-1 | many | CSAEGGLAGFIEQFF | TGCAGTGCTGAAGGGGGACTAGCGGGATTTATTGAGCAGTTCTTC
. | TRBJ2-2 | TRBV12-3/TRBV12-4 | many | CASSLLGSGELFF | TGTGCCAGCAGTTTACTGGGGAGCGGGGAGCTGTTTTTT
. | TRBJ2-5 | TRBV12-3/TRBV12-4 | few | CASSPRYGVETQYF | TGTGCCAGCAGTCCACGATATGGGGTGGAGACCCAGTACTTC
. | TRBJ1-3 | TRBV12-3/TRBV12-4 | few | CASTPWGGSSGNTIYF | TGTGCCAGCACCCCATGGGGGGGCAGCTCTGGAAACACCATATATTTT
. | TRBJ2-3 | TRBV5-1 | . | CASSLAWAGDTQYF | TGCGCCAGCAGCTTGGCATGGGCCGGCGATACGCAGTATTTT
TRBD1 | TRBJ1-1 | TRBV5-1 | many | CASRQGLGEAFF | TGCGCCAGCCGACAGGGCCTCGGTGAAGCTTTCTTT
. | TRBJ2-3 | TRBV29-1 | . | CSVEGLQGGHTDTQYF | TGCAGCGTTGAAGGACTACAGGGAGGGCACACAGATACGCAGTATTTT
TRBD1 | TRBJ2-2 | TRBV27 | . | CASSPPGQAYSGTGELFF | TGTGCCAGCAGCCCGCCGGGACAGGCTTATTCCGGTACCGGGGAGCTGTTTTTT
TRBD2 | TRBJ2-4 | TRBV6-5 | . | CASSLRAGGRDIQYF | TGTGCCAGCAGTTTACGAGCGGGGGGTCGGGACATTCAGTACTTC
. | TRBJ1-1 | TRBV12-3/TRBV12-4 | . | CASSRHSDRVEAFF | TGTGCCAGCAGCCGCCACAGTGACCGCGTTGAAGCTTTCTTT
. | TRBJ1-6 | TRBV20-1 | few | CSARGAGSDNSPLHF | TGCAGTGCCCGAGGGGCAGGGAGCGACAATTCACCCCTCCACTTT
TRBD1 | TRBJ2-6 | TRBV20-1 | . | CSARATGGSGANVLTF | TGCAGTGCTAGAGCAACAGGGGGCTCTGGGGCCAACGTCCTGACTTTC
. | TRBJ2-4 | TRBV5-1 | many | CASSLGGGEPKNIQYF | TGCGCCAGCAGCTTGGGTGGCGGCGAGCCCAAAAACATTCAGTACTTC
. | TRBJ2-3 | TRBV5-6 | many | CASSLGGLPTDTQYF | TGTGCCAGCAGCTTGGGGGGGTTACCCACAGATACGCAGTATTTT
TRBD2 | TRBJ2-3 | TRBV5-1 | few | CASSLTTSGLTDTQYF | TGCGCCAGCAGCTTGACAACTAGCGGGTTGACAGATACGCAGTATTTT
. | TRBJ2-1 | TRBV29-1 | . | CSVVVEGNNEQFF | TGCAGCGTAGTAGTAGAAGGTAACAATGAGCAGTTCTTC
. | TRBJ2-3 | TRBV11-2 | few | CASSFHPGRGPDTQYF | TGTGCCAGCAGCTTCCACCCGGGACGGGGCCCAGATACGCAGTATTTT
TRBD2 | TRBJ2-1 | TRBV6-1 | . | CASSRAGLAGGDEQFF | TGTGCCAGCAGTCGAGCCGGACTAGCGGGAGGGGATGAGCAGTTCTTC
. | TRBJ2-1 | TRBV7-2 | . | CASSLLGSWENEQFF | TGTGCCAGCAGCCTACTAGGCTCGTGGGAAAATGAGCAGTTCTTC
TRBD1 | TRBJ1-5 | TRBV7-2 | few | CASSIQGARNQPQHF | TGTGCCAGCAGCATACAGGGGGCAAGGAATCAGCCCCAGCATTTT